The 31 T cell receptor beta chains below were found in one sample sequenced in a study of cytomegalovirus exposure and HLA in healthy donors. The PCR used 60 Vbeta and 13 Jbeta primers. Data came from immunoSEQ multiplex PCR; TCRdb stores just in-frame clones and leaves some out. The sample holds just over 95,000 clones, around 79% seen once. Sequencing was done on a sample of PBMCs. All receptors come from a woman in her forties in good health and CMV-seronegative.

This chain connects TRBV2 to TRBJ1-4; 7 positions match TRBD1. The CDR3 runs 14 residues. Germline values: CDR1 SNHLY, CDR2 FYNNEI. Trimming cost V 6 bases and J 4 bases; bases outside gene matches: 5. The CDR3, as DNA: TGTGCCAGCAGAACAGGGGTGTTTAATGAAAAACTGTTTTTT. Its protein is CASRTGVFNEKLFF.

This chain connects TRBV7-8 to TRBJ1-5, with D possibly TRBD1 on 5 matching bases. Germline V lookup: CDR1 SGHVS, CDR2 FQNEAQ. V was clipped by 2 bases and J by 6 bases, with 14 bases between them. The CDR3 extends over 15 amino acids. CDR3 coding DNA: TGTGCCAGCAGCTTAACGGTCAGGGCCGGTCAGCCCCAGCATTTT. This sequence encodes CASSLTVRAGQPQHF.

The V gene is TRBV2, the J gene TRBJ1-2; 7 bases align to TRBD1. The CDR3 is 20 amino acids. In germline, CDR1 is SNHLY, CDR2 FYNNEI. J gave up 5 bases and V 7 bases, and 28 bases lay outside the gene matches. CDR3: CASIGILKDRENTHRYGYTF. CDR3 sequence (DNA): TGTGCCAGCATTGGAATACTAAAAGACAGGGAAAATACACACCGATATGGCTACACCTTC.

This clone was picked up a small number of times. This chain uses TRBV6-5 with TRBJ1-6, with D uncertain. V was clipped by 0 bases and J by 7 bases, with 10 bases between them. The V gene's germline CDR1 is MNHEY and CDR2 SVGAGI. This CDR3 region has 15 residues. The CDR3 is CASSYSISLNSPLHF. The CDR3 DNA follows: TGTGCCAGCAGTTACTCGATAAGTCTAAATTCACCCCTCCACTTT.

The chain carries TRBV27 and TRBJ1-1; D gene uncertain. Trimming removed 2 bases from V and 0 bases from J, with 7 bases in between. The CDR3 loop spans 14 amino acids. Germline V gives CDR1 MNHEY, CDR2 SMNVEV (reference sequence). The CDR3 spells CASSLLGLNTEAFF. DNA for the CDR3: TGTGCCAGCAGTTTACTGGGCCTGAACACTGAAGCTTTCTTT.

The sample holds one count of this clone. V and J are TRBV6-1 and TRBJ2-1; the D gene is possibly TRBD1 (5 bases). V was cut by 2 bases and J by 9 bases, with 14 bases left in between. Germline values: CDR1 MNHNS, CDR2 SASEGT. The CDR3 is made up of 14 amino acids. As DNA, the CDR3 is TGTGCCAGCAGTGAACTGTGGGGCACAGCTGAGCAGTTCTTC. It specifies CASSELWGTAEQFF.

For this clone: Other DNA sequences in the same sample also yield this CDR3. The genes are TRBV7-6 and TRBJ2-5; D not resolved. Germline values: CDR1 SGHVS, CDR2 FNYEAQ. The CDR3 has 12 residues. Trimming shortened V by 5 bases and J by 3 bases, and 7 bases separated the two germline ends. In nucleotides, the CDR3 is TGTGCCAGCAGCCACCAGGAAGAGACCCAGTACTTC. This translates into CASSHQEETQYF.

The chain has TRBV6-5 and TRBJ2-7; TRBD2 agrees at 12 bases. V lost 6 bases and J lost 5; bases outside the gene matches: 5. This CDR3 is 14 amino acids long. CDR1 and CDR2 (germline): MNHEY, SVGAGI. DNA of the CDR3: TGTGCCAGCAGGAGACTAGCGGGGGAGAACGAGCAGTACTTC. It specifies CASRRLAGENEQYF.

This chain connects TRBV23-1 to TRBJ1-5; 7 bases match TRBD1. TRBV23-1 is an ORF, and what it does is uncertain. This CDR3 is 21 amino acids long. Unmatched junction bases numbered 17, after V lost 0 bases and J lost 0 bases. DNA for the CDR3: TGCGCCAGCAGTCAATCGCGAGGGGGCGTCTACCACTCTTATAGCAATCAGCCCCAGCATTTT. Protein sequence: CASSQSRGGVYHSYSNQPQHF.

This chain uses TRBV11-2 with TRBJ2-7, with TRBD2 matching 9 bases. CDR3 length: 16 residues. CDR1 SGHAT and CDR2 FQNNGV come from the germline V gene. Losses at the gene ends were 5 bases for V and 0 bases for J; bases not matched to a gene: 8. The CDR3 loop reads CASSRLAAGVSYEQYF. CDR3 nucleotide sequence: TGTGCCAGCAGCCGACTAGCGGCTGGTGTCTCCTACGAGCAGTACTTC.

The CDR3 protein is CASSRGTGGLDEQFF. The DNA for the CDR3 is TGTGCCAGCAGCCGCGGGACAGGGGGTCTGGATGAGCAGTTCTTC. This chain joins TRBV7-9 and TRBJ2-1; 11 nucleotides agree with TRBD1. Germline V gene data show CDR1 as SEHNR and CDR2 as FQNEAQ (reference sequence). Germline trimming cut 5 bases from V and 8 bases from J; bases unmatched to any gene: 8. CDR3 length: 15 residues. Variable domain in full (rest from reference TRBV7-9 and TRBJ2-1): DTGVSQNPRHKITKRGQNVTFRCDPISEHNRLYWYRQTLGQGPEFLTYFQNEAQLEKSRLLSDRFSAERPKGSFSTLEIQRTEQGDSAMYLCASSRGTGGLDEQFFGPGTRLTVL.

CDR3 region: CASSVGQSRNEKLFF. CDR3 sequence (DNA): TGTGCCAGCAGCGTAGGGCAGTCAAGAAATGAAAAACTGTTTTTT. The chain is built from TRBV9 and TRBJ1-4, with no clear D. Germline assignment: CDR1 SGDLS and CDR2 YYNGEE. Trimming cost V 0 bases and J 5 bases, with 11 bases left between them. This CDR3 is built from 15 residues. Full variable domain (remainder filled in from reference TRBV9 and TRBJ1-4): DSGVTQTPKHLITATGQRVTLRCSPRSGDLSVYWYQQSLDQGLQFLIQYYNGEERAKGNILERFSAQQFPDLHSELNLSSLELGDSALYFCASSVGQSRNEKLFFGSGTQLSVL.

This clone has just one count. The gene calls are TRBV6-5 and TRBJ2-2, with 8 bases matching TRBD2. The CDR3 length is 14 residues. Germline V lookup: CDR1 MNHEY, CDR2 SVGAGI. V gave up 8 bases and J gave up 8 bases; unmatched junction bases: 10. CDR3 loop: CASGRGAWGGELFF. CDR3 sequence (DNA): TGTGCCAGCGGGCGGGGGGCTTGGGGAGGGGAGCTGTTTTTT.

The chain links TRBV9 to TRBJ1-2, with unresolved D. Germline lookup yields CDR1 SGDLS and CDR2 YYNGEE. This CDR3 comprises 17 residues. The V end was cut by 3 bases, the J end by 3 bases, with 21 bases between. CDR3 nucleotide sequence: TGTGCCAGCAGCGGCTCTCGGGAAAACACCCCCTACTATGGCTACACCTTC. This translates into CASSGSRENTPYYGYTF.

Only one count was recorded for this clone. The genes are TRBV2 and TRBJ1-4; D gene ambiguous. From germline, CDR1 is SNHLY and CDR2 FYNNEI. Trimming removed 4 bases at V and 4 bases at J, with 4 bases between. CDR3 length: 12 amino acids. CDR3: CASSVRNEKLFF. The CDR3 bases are TGTGCCAGCAGTGTTCGTAATGAAAAACTGTTTTTT.

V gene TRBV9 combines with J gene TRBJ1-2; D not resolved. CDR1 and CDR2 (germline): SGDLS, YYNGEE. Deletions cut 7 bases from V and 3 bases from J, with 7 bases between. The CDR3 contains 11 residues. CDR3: CASEGYYGYTF. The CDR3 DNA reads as TGTGCCAGCGAGGGCTACTATGGCTACACCTTC.

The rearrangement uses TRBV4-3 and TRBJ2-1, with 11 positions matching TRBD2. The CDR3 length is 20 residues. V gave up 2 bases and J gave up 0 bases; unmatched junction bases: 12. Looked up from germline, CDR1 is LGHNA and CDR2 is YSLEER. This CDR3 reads CASSQPRGASGGSSYNEQFF. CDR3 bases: TGCGCCAGCAGCCAACCCAGGGGGGCTAGCGGGGGGAGCTCCTACAATGAGCAGTTCTTC.

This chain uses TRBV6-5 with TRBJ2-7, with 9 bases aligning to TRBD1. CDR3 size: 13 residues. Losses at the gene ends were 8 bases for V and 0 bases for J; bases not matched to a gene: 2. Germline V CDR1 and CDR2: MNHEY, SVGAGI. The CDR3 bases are TGTGCCAGCCGGACAGGGGCCTCCTACGAGCAGTACTTC. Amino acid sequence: CASRTGASYEQYF.

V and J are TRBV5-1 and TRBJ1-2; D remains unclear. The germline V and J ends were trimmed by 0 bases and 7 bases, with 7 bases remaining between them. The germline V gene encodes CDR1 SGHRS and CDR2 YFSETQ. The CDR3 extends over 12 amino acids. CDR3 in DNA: TGCGCCAGCAGCTTGGGCCCGGGTGGCTACACCTTC. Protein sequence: CASSLGPGGYTF.

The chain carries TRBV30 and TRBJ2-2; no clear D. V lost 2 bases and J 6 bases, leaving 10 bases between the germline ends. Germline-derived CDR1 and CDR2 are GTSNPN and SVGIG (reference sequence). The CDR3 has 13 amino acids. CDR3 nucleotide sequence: TGTGCCTGGAGTTTAACCCAGTCCGGGGAGCTGTTTTTT. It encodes CAWSLTQSGELFF.

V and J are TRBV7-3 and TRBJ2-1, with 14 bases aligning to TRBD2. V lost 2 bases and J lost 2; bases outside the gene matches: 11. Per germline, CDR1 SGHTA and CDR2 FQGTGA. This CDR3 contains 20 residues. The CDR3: CASSLGWGLAGDRTYNEQFF. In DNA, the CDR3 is TGTGCCAGCAGCTTAGGGTGGGGACTAGCGGGGGATCGGACCTACAATGAGCAGTTCTTC.

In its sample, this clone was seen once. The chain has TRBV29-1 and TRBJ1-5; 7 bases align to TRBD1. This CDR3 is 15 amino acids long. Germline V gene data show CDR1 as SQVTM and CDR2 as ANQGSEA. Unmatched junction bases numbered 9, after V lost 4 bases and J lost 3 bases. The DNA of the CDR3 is TGCAGCGTTGGTATTGGCAGGGGGAACAATCAGCCCCAGCATTTT. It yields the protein CSVGIGRGNNQPQHF.

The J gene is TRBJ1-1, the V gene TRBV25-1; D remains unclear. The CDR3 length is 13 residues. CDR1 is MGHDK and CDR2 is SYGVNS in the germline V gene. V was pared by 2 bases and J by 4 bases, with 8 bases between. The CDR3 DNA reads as TGTGCCAGCAGTGAACCTGGGCGCACTGAAGCTTTCTTT. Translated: CASSEPGRTEAFF.

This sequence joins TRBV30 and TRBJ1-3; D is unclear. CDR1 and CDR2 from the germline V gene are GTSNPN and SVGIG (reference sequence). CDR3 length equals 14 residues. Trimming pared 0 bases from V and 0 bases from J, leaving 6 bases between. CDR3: CAWSVHSSGNTIYF. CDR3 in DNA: TGTGCCTGGAGTGTACACAGCTCTGGAAACACCATATATTTT.

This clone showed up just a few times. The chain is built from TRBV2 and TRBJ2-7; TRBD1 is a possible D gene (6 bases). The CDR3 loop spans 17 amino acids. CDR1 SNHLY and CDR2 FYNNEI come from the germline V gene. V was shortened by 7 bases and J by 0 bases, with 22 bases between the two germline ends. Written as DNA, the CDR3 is TGTGCCAGCACTACCCAGGGGCAGGCGGCCCTCTCCTACGAGCAGTACTTC. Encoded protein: CASTTQGQAALSYEQYF.

For the CDR3, the DNA is TGCGCCAGCAGCCAAGGACAGGGGGCGAAGGAAAAACTGTTTTTT. Amino acids: CASSQGQGAKEKLFF. The gene calls are TRBV4-3 and TRBJ1-4; 10 bases align to TRBD1. Per germline, CDR1 LGHNA and CDR2 YSLEER. The J segment lost 8 bases and the V segment lost 1 base, leaving 4 bases of the junction unmatched. The CDR3 spans 15 residues.

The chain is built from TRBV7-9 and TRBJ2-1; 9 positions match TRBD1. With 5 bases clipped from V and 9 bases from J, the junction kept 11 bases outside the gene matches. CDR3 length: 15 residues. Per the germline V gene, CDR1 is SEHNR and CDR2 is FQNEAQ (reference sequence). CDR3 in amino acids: CASSPSGTGGGEQFF. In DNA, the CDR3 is TGTGCCAGCAGCCCTAGTGGCACAGGGGGCGGTGAGCAGTTCTTC.

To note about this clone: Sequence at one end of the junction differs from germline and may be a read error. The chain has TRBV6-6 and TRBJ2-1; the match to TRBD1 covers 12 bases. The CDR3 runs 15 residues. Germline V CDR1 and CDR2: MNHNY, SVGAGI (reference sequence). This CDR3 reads CASSDSGQGAGEQFF. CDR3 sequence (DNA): TGTGCCAGCAGTGACTCGGGACAGGGGGCTGGGGAGCAGTTCTTC.

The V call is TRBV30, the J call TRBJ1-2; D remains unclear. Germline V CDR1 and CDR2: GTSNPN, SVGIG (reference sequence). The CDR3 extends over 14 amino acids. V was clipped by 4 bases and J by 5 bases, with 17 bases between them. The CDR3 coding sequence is TGTGCCTGGAAGACGGACGGGAGAATTTATGGCTACACCTTC. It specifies CAWKTDGRIYGYTF. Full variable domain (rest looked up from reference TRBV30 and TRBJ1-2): SQTIHQWPATLVQPVGSPLSLECTVEGTSNPNLYWYRQAAGRGLQLLFYSVGIGQISSEVPQNLSASRPQDRQFILSSKKLLLSDSGFYLCAWKTDGRIYGYTFGSGTRLTVV.

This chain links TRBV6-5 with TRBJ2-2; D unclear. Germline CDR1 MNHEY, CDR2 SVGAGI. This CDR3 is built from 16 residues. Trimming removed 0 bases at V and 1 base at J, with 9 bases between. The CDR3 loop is CASSYSGLLNTGELFF. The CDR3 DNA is TGTGCCAGCAGTTACTCGGGCCTACTGAACACCGGGGAGCTGTTTTTT.

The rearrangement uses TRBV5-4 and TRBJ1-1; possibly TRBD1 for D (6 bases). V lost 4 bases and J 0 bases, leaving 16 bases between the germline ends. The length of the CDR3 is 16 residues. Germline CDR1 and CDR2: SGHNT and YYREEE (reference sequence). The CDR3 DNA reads TGTGCCAGCAGCCCCGGACAGCTGATACTGAACACTGAAGCTTTCTTT. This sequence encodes CASSPGQLILNTEAFF.